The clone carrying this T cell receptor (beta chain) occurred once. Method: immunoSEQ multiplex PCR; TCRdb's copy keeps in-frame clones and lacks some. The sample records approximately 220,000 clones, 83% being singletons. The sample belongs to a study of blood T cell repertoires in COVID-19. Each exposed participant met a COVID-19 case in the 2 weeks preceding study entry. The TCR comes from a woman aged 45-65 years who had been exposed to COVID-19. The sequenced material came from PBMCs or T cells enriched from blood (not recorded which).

The CDR3 bases are TGTGCCAGCAGCTTAGGGGGGCGTTGGGAGACCCAGTACTTC. Translation gives CASSLGGRWETQYF. The chain links TRBV11-2 to TRBJ2-5, with D tentatively TRBD1 (6 bases). Between the trimmed V and J ends, which lost 1 base and 5 bases, there was a span of 11 bases. Germline CDR1 and CDR2: SGHAT and FQNNGV. This CDR3 is built from 14 residues.